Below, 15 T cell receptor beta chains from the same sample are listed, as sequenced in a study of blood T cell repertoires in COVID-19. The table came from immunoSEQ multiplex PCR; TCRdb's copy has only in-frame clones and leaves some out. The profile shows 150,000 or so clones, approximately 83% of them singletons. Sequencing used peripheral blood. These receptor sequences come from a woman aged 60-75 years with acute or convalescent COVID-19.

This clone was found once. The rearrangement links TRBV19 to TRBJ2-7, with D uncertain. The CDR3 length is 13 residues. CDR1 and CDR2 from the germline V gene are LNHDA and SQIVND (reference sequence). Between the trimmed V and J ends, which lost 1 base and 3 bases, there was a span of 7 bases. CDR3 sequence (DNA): TGTGCCAGTAGTATAGTCCCCAGCTACGAGCAGTACTTC. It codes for CASSIVPSYEQYF.

CDR3 sequence (DNA): TGTGCCAGCAGCTCCGGAGTGAACACTGAAGCTTTCTTT. Its protein product is CASSSGVNTEAFF. The V and J genes are TRBV9 and TRBJ1-1; D call uncertain. The ends were cut back, 4 bases at V and 0 bases at J, with 7 bases in the middle. The CDR3 loop spans 13 amino acids. Germline V gene data show CDR1 as SGDLS and CDR2 as YYNGEE.

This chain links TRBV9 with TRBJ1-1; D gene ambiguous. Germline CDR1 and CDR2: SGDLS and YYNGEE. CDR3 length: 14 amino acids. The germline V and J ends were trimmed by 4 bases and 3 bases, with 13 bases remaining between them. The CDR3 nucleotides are TGTGCCAGCAGCCCCCACGGTCAAGACACTGAAGCTTTCTTT. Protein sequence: CASSPHGQDTEAFF.

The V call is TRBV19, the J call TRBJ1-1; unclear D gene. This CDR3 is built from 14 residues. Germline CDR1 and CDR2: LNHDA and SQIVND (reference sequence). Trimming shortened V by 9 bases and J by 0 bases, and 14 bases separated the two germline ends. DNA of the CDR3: TGTGCCAGCACGGAGGGTTCTATGAACACTGAAGCTTTCTTT. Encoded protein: CASTEGSMNTEAFF.

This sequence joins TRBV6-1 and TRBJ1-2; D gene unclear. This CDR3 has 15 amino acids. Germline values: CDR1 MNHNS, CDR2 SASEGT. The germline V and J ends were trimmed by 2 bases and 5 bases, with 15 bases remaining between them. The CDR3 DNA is TGTGCCAGCAGTGAATCCGCCAACAGTTATTATGGCTACACCTTC. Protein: CASSESANSYYGYTF.

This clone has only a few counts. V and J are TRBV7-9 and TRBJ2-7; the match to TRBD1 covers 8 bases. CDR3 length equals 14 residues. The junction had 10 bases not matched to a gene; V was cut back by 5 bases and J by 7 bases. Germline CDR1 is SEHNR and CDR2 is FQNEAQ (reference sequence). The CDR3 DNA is TGTGCCAGCAGCATAGGACAGGGATCGGGAGAGCAGTACGTC. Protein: CASSIGQGSGEQYV.

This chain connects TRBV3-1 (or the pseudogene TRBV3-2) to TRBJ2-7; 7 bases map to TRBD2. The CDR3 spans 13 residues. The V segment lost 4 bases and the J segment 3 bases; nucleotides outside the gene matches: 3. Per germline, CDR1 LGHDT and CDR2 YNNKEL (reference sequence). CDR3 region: CASSRERGYEQYV. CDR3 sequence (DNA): TGTGCCAGCAGCCGGGAGCGGGGCTACGAGCAGTACGTC.

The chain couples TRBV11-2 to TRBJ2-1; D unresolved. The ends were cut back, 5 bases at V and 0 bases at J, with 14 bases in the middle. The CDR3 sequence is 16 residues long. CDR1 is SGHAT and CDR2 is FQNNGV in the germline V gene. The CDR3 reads CASSPTLTFSYNEQFF. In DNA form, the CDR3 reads TGTGCCAGCAGCCCCACCCTGACTTTCTCCTACAATGAGCAGTTCTTC.

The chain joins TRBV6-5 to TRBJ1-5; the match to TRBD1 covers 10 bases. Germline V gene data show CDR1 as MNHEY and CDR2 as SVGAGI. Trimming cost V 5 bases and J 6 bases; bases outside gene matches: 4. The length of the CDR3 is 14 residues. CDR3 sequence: CASSLGQGSQPQHF. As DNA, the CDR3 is TGTGCCAGCAGTCTGGGACAGGGGAGTCAGCCCCAGCATTTT.

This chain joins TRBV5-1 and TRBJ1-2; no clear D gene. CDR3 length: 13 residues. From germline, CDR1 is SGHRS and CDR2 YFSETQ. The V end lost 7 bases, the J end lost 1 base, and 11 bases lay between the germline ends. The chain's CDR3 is CASGGSSNYGYTF. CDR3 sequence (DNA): TGCGCCAGCGGAGGGAGCAGTAACTATGGCTACACCTTC.

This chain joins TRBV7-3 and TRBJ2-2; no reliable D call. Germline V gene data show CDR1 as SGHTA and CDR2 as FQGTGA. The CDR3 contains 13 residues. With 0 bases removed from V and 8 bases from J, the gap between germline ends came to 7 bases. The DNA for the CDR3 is TGTGCCAGCAGCTTAACGTTTGAGGGGGAGCTGTTTTTT. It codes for CASSLTFEGELFF.

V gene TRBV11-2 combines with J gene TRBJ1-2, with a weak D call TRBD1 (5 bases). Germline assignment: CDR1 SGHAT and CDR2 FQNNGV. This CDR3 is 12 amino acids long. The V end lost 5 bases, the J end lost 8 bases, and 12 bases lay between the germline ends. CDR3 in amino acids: CASSPWGEGYTF. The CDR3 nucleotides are TGTGCCAGCAGCCCCTGGGGGGAAGGCTACACCTTC.

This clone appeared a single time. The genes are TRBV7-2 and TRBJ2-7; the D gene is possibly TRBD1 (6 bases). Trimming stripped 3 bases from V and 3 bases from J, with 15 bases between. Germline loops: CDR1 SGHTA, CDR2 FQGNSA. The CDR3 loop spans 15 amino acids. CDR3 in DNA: TGTGCCAGCAGCTTCGCGACAGGTTGGAGCTACGAGCAGTACTTC. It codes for CASSFATGWSYEQYF.

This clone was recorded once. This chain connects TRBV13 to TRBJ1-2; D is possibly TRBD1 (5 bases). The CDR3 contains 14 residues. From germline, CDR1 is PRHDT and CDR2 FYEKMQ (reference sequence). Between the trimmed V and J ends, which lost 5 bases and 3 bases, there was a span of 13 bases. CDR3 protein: CASSPRGADYGYTF. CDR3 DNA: TGTGCCAGCAGCCCCCGTGGGGCTGACTATGGCTACACCTTC.

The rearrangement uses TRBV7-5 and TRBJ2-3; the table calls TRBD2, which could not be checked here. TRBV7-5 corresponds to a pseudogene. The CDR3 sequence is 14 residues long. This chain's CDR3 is CARSLPVGTDTQYF. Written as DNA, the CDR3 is TGTGCCAGAAGCCTACCGGTTGGCACAGATACGCAGTATTTT.